The TCR beta chain described here comes from a study of early stage breast cancer tumors. The wider study: Seven to nine ER+/PR+/HER2- tumors were invasive ductal; four were invasive lobular.

The CDR3 runs to 16 residues. Deletions cut 2 bases from V and 7 bases from J, with 20 bases between. The germline V gene has CDR1 LNHDA and CDR2 SQIVND (reference sequence). Study-wide findings and caveats: Bulk DNA sequencing of unsorted cells missed chain pairing and markers. Tumor and normal breast were distinguished via blood comparison in most of the 16 patients. Most shared enriched TCRB sequences were commonly generated ones.

TCRdb's copy holds only in-frame clones and misses some; the assay was immunoSEQ multiplex PCR. In the table there are about 51,000 clones, about 77% of which are singletons. As for this clone: No antigen is known for it.

The chain links TRBV19 to TRBJ1-2; D possibly corresponds to TRBD1 (6 bases). The sequence came from a person in their 40s with breast cancer. The specimen sequenced was blood. DNA for the CDR3: TGTGCCAGTAGTATATCAACAGGGCGCCAAGGAAGTGGCTACACCTTC. This sequence encodes CASSISTGRQGSGYTF.